This T cell receptor (beta chain) derives from a study of Ad26.COV2.S vaccination and SARS-CoV-2 variants. Study at large: Ad26.COV2.S was injected intramuscularly once or twice, 56 days apart. General study results and limits: Participants given vaccine showed non-spike TCR breadth similar to that of placebo recipients. Relative to placebo recipients, vaccine recipients exhibited elevated spike-specific TCR breadth.

Stated treatment: 15 to 20 received Ad26.COV2.S at low or high dose, single or two shots; about 5 received placebo; per-sample allocation not given. Material that was analyzed had been drawn on day 63 after the first vaccine or placebo injection. The donor was a Boston adult aged 18-55 years. Profiled with immunoSEQ multiplex PCR; TCRdb holds only in-frame clones, not every one. The table shows around 450,000 clones, with 80% to 90% occurring only once. This clone was counted a single time. Its antigen is unidentified. The CDR3 runs to 11 residues. CDR1 and CDR2 (germline): ENHRY, SYGVKD. V gave up 10 bases and J gave up 9 bases; unmatched junction bases: 6.

The material sequenced was peripheral blood, taken in a trial of Ad26.COV2.S vaccine versus placebo. This sequence was found in a person aged 18-65 years who received the Ad26.COV2.S COVID-19 vaccine or a placebo. V gene TRBV10-3 combines with J gene TRBJ2-1; 7 nucleotides agree with TRBD2. The CDR3: CASATSSEQFF. The CDR3 DNA follows: TGTGCCAGTGCGACTAGCTCTGAGCAGTTCTTC.